This T cell receptor (beta chain) was sequenced in a study of T-cell memory formation after mild COVID-19. At the level of the study: The study found TCR clusters largely donor specific.

Broader study findings: CD4+ clones that contracted lay mainly in CM and EM; CD8+ ones lay in EMRA.

Barcoded TCR alpha and TCR beta cDNA libraries with UMIs came from 5'RACE using constant-segment primers. A single record per CDR3 protein comes from TCRdb applying MiXCR to the 5' RACE reads. The sample lists 40,000 to 45,000 distinct CDR3 sequences, approximately 9.6% occurring once. This clonotype is classed as medium-sized. The antigen is undetermined. The germline CDR1 and CDR2 sequences are DFQATT and SNEGSKA (reference sequence). V was shortened by 0 bases and J by 8 bases, with 22 bases between the two germline ends. The CDR3 runs to 16 residues. Sequencing was performed on PBMCs or a T cell subset sorted from them (not recorded which). The chain has TRBV20-1 and TRBJ1-2; D is undetermined. This sequence was found in an adult woman who had mild COVID-19 (a few samples of this study predate the infection). Cell type and time point are not known. The CDR3 DNA reads TGCAGTGCTAGAGATCTCGGGGAAGAAGTCGTGAAGGGCTACACCTTC. This translates into CSARDLGEEVVKGYTF.